The 21 T cell receptor beta chains given below trace back to one sample, sequenced in a study of T cells in Graves' hyperthyroidism and ophthalmopathy. Amplification yielded TCR beta CDR3 regions, with RNA transcripts as the source. The study used the HTBI primer set for a first-round RT-PCR of the TCR CDR3. TCRdb independently ran MiXCR on the multiplex PCR reads; one entry per CDR3 protein. The table shows some 460,000 distinct CDR3 sequences, with less than 20% occurring only once. Sequenced sample: blood. The receptors originated from a woman aged 18-29 years with Graves' hyperthyroidism.

In this sample, this clonotype turned up many times. V gene TRBV11-2 combines with J gene TRBJ1-2; 9 nucleotides align to TRBD1. The CDR3 is 15 amino acids. Germline CDR1 is SGHAT and CDR2 is FQNNGV. V shed 2 bases and J 4 bases; nucleotides not matched to a gene: 5. The CDR3 here is CASSLRTGDAYGYTF. The CDR3 nucleotides are TGTGCCAGCAGCTTACGGACAGGGGATGCCTATGGCTACACCTTC. Full variable domain (outside the CDR3, taken from reference TRBV11-2 and TRBJ1-2): EAGVAQSPRYKIIEKRQSVAFWCNPISGHATLYWYQQILGQGPKLLIQFQNNGVVDDSQLPKDRFSAERLKGVDSTLKIQPAKLEDSAVYLCASSLRTGDAYGYTFGSGTRLTVV.

This clonotype was counted ten times or more. This rearrangement joins TRBV15 to TRBJ2-7, with 9 positions matching TRBD2. J lost 4 bases, V lost 3 bases, and 7 bases had no gene match. CDR3 size: 15 residues. Germline CDR1 is LNHNV and CDR2 is YYDKDF (reference sequence). CDR3 DNA sequence: TGTGCCACCAGCAGCAGCGGGAGGAAGGTGTACGAGCAGTACTTC. Residues: CATSSSGRKVYEQYF.

This clonotype was counted ten times or more. The chain links TRBV11-3 to TRBJ1-1, with a weak D call TRBD1 (5 bases). CDR1 SGHNT and CDR2 YENEEA come from the germline V gene. Trimming pared 5 bases from V and 7 bases from J, leaving 8 bases between. CDR3 length equals 11 residues. The DNA for the CDR3 is TGTGCCAGCAGCCAACAGGTTGAAGCTTTCTTT. Protein: CASSQQVEAFF.

This clonotype was picked up a small number of times. The V call is TRBV6-1, the J call TRBJ2-1; D is tentatively TRBD1 or TRBD2 (5 bases each). Trimming removed 5 bases from V and 9 bases from J, with 14 bases in between. This CDR3 spans 13 amino acids. In germline, CDR1 is MNHNS, CDR2 SASEGT. The CDR3 here is CASSYRVGGEQFF. For the CDR3, the DNA is TGTGCCAGCAGTTACCGGGTTGGGGGTGAGCAGTTCTTC.

In this sample, this clonotype turned up many times. The chain recombines TRBV10-3 with TRBJ2-2; D gene ambiguous. Trimming left V 2 bases short and J 1 base short, with 11 bases between. The CDR3 spans 16 residues. Germline V gene lookup returns CDR1 ENHRY and CDR2 SYGVKD. CDR3 in amino acids: CAISEGEGMNTGELFF. The CDR3 region has the DNA TGTGCCATCAGTGAGGGGGAAGGGATGAACACCGGGGAGCTGTTTTTT.

This clonotype was seen at least ten times. The rearrangement links TRBV15 to TRBJ2-7; TRBD2 might be the D (6 bases). The V gene's germline CDR1 is LNHNV and CDR2 YYDKDF (reference sequence). This CDR3 is built from 13 residues. V gave up 3 bases and J gave up 1 base, with 7 bases separating them. The CDR3 protein is CATSRGLSYEQYF. The CDR3 DNA is TGTGCCACCAGCAGGGGACTGTCCTACGAGCAGTACTTC. The complete variable domain, with remaining parts taken from reference TRBV15 and TRBJ2-7, reads DAMVIQNPRYQVTQFGKPVTLSCSQTLNHNVMYWYQQKSSQAPKLLFHYYDKDFNNEADTPDNFQSRRPNTSFCFLDIRSPGLGDTAMYLCATSRGLSYEQYFGPGTRLTVT.

Comment on this clonotype: This may be a read error: a much more frequent sequence differs by one nucleotide. The chain joins TRBV6-5 to TRBJ1-5; D ambiguous. Per the germline V gene, CDR1 is MNHEY and CDR2 is SVGAGI. The CDR3 extends over 15 amino acids. CDR3 protein: CAGSSGTTPFAPQHF. CDR3 bases: TGTGCCGGCAGTTCTGGCACGACGCCCTTTGCACCCCAGCATTTT.

This clonotype was recorded many times. CDR3 sequence: CASSIGFPHQPQHF. The CDR3, as DNA: TGTGCCAGCAGTATAGGGTTCCCCCATCAGCCCCAGCATTTT. The V call is TRBV6-1, the J call TRBJ1-5, with D uncertain. Germline V gene sequence: CDR1 MNHNS, CDR2 SASEGT. This CDR3 is built from 14 residues. The germline V and J ends were trimmed by 5 bases and 5 bases, with 13 bases remaining between them.

There are many counts of this clonotype. The chain combines TRBV30 with TRBJ1-1; D remains ambiguous. The germline V and J ends were trimmed by 4 bases and 6 bases, with 12 bases remaining between them. This CDR3 comprises 12 residues. Germline V gene lookup returns CDR1 GTSNPN and CDR2 SVGIG (reference sequence). CDR3 DNA: TGTGCCTGGATCCGGTATGGCGCTGAAGCTTTCTTT. Amino acid sequence: CAWIRYGAEAFF.

J is TRBJ2-2 and V is TRBV7-7; D may match TRBD1 or TRBD2 (5 bases each). The CDR3 runs 15 residues. Germline lookup yields CDR1 SSHAT and CDR2 FNYEAQ (reference sequence). Written as DNA, the CDR3 is TGTGCTAGAGGGGAAAGGGTACCGGCGGCCGGGGAGCTGTTTTTT. Protein: CARGERVPAAGELFF.

This clonotype was found many times. The chain carries TRBV20-1 and TRBJ2-1; D possibly corresponds to TRBD1 (5 bases). Between the trimmed V and J ends, which lost 5 bases and 2 bases, there was a span of 16 bases. CDR3 size: 15 residues. Germline V gives CDR1 DFQATT, CDR2 SNEGSKA (reference sequence). The CDR3 here is CSASSTDSPYNEQFF. CDR3 nucleotides: TGCAGTGCTTCCTCGACAGACAGCCCCTACAATGAGCAGTTCTTC.

This clonotype has only a few counts. The missing conserved phenylalanine or tryptophan at the end of this CDR3 makes a read error likely. The chain links TRBV3-1 to TRBJ1-6; 9 positions agree with TRBD1. Germline V gene data show CDR1 as LGHDT and CDR2 as YNNKEL (reference sequence). V was pared by 3 bases and J by 6 bases, with 3 bases of the junction left unmatched. The CDR3 extends over 15 amino acids. The CDR3, as DNA: TGTGCCAGCAGCCATTCGGACAGGGGTAATTCACCCCTCCACCTT. Protein product: CASSHSDRGNSPLHL.

This clonotype was counted ten times or more. The J gene is TRBJ1-5, the V gene TRBV20-1; a weak D match, TRBD1 (5 bases). This CDR3 has 16 amino acids. Trimming shortened V by 0 bases and J by 5 bases, and 17 bases separated the two germline ends. Germline loops: CDR1 DFQATT, CDR2 SNEGSKA (reference sequence). CDR3 sequence (DNA): TGCAGTGCTAGAGACCCCAGAGAGGGGCCGGATCAGCCCCAGCATTTT. Its translation: CSARDPREGPDQPQHF.

This clonotype occurred many times. The gene calls are TRBV7-9 and TRBJ2-7; D call uncertain. Trimming pared 3 bases from V and 4 bases from J, leaving 7 bases between. This CDR3 spans 12 amino acids. Germline V gene data show CDR1 as SEHNR and CDR2 as FQNEAQ (reference sequence). The CDR3 reads CASSFGPYEQYF. The CDR3 region has the DNA TGTGCCAGCAGCTTCGGCCCATACGAGCAGTACTTC. The whole variable domain, filled in from reference TRBV7-9 and TRBJ2-7, reads DTGVSQNPRHKITKRGQNVTFRCDPISEHNRLYWYRQTLGQGPEFLTYFQNEAQLEKSRLLSDRFSAERPKGSFSTLEIQRTEQGDSAMYLCASSFGPYEQYFGPGTRLTVT.

This clonotype showed up many times. V usage is TRBV7-9 and J usage is TRBJ1-2, with D maybe TRBD1 (6 bases). V shed 7 bases and J shed 7 bases, with 13 bases lying between them. The CDR3 is 12 residues long. Germline assignment: CDR1 SEHNR and CDR2 FQNEAQ (reference sequence). The CDR3 DNA sequence: TGTGCCAGCACCACCAGGGGTCGTGGCTACACCTTC. Its protein product is CASTTRGRGYTF.

This clonotype was detected many times. This chain uses TRBV20-1 with TRBJ1-2; D gene unclear. There are 13 residues in the CDR3. Looked up from germline, CDR1 is DFQATT and CDR2 is SNEGSKA (reference sequence). Trimming pared 0 bases from V and 4 bases from J, leaving 9 bases between. The CDR3 sequence is CSARDPQAYGYTF. Written as DNA, the CDR3 is TGCAGTGCTAGAGATCCCCAAGCCTATGGCTACACCTTC.

The table lists this clonotype with many counts. The V call is TRBV6-1, the J call TRBJ2-3, with D possibly TRBD1 on 7 matching bases. CDR1 is MNHNS, CDR2 SASEGT, per germline. This CDR3 comprises 15 residues. V lost 5 bases and J 4 bases, leaving 16 bases between the germline ends. The CDR3 bases are TGTGCCAGCAGTTTGGGCAGGGGGGTGGCAGATACGCAGTATTTT. It is translated as CASSLGRGVADTQYF.

The V and J genes are TRBV2 and TRBJ1-5, with 9 bases matching TRBD1. Germline V gives CDR1 SNHLY, CDR2 FYNNEI. V was pared by 5 bases and J by 7 bases, with 15 bases of the junction left unmatched. CDR3 size: 17 residues. The CDR3 protein is CASSLRTGVSKGQPQHF. As DNA, the CDR3 is TGTGCCAGCAGTCTGCGGACAGGGGTTTCGAAAGGGCAGCCCCAGCATTTT.

This clonotype appeared a few times. The chain carries TRBV6-5 and TRBJ1-4; D might be TRBD1 (6 bases). Trimming left V 0 bases short and J 8 bases short, with 10 bases between. Germline CDR1 reads MNHEY; CDR2 reads SVGAGI. The CDR3 runs 14 residues. The CDR3 DNA is TGTGCCAGCAGTTACTCAGGGGGTGGAGAAAAACTGTTTTTT. It translates to CASSYSGGGEKLFF.

This sequence joins TRBV7-3 and TRBJ2-1; 7 bases are shared with TRBD2. Per the germline V gene, CDR1 is SGHTA and CDR2 is FQGTGA. V lost 2 bases to trimming and J lost 8 bases; unmatched junction nucleotides: 9. The CDR3 consists of 15 residues. The CDR3 spells CASSLSLGGGDEQFF. Written as DNA, the CDR3 is TGTGCCAGCAGCTTATCTCTTGGGGGGGGGGATGAGCAGTTCTTC. Together with reference TRBV7-3 and TRBJ2-1, the CDR3 gives the full variable domain: GAGVSQTPSNKVTEKGKYVELRCDPISGHTALYWYRQSLGQGPEFLIYFQGTGAADDSGLPNDRFFAVRPEGSVSTLKIQRTERGDSAVYLCASSLSLGGGDEQFFGPGTRLTVL.

The chain combines TRBV4-1 with TRBJ2-3; TRBD1 matches at 11 bases. The germline CDR1 and CDR2 sequences are MGHRA and YSYEKL. CDR3 length: 18 amino acids. Trimming at V came to 2 bases and at J to 0 bases, leaving 7 bases not matched to a gene. Written as DNA, the CDR3 is TGCGCCAGCAGCCAATGGACAGGGGGCAAGAGTAGCACAGATACGCAGTATTTT. Translated: CASSQWTGGKSSTDTQYF.